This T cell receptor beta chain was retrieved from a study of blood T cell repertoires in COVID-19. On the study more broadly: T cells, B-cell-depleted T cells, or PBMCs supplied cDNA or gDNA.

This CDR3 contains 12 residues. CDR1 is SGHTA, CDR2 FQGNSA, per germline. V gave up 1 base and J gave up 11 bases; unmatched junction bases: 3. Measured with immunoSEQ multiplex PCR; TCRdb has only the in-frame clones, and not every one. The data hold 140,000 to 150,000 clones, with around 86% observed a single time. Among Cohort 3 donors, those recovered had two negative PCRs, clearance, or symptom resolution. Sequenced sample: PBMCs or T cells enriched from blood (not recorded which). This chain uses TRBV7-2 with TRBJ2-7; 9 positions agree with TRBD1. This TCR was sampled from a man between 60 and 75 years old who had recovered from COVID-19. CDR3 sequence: CASSLGGTGKYF. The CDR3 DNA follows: TGTGCCAGCAGCTTAGGGGGGACAGGGAAGTACTTC.